This entry lists 15 T cell receptor beta chains sequenced from one sample in a study of identical twins. TCRdb itself ran the 5' RACE reads through MiXCR, one entry per CDR3 protein. The sample shows about 890,000 distinct CDR3 sequences, 12% of them seen only once. These same records also appear under a second study, on yellow fever vaccine responses in identical twins.

Specimen: PBMCs. Every receptor here comes from a woman between 18 and 30 years old in good health.

This clonotype was found a few times. V gene TRBV12-3 or TRBV12-4 combines with J gene TRBJ1-2; 8 bases align to TRBD1. The junction had 10 bases not matched to a gene; V was cut back by 5 bases and J by 8 bases. The CDR3 runs 14 residues. Here the CDR3 DNA reads TGTGCCAGCAGTCCCATGGACAGGGTGGGAGGCTACACCTTC. As protein: CASSPMDRVGGYTF.

The gene calls are TRBV12-3 or TRBV12-4 and TRBJ1-3; no reliable D call. CDR3 length equals 16 residues. Trimming removed 1 base at V and 1 base at J, with 11 bases between. Here the CDR3 DNA reads TGTGCCAGCAGTTTAGTGGAGTTCGGGTCTGGAAACACCATATATTTT. Translated: CASSLVEFGSGNTIYF.

V is TRBV19 and J is TRBJ2-1; D is possibly TRBD1 (6 bases). The germline V and J ends were trimmed by 5 bases and 2 bases, with 13 bases remaining between them. This CDR3 has 15 amino acids. CDR1 is LNHDA and CDR2 is SQIVND in the germline V gene (reference sequence). The CDR3 region is CASSGSRGTYNEQFF. The CDR3 DNA follows: TGTGCCAGTAGTGGATCAAGGGGGACCTACAATGAGCAGTTCTTC.

The rearrangement uses TRBV27 and TRBJ2-2; 13 bases match TRBD2. The CDR3 is made up of 20 amino acids. Germline values: CDR1 MNHEY, CDR2 SMNVEV (reference sequence). V shed 2 bases and J 4 bases; nucleotides not matched to a gene: 13. The CDR3 loop reads CASSLRPPRLAGGVTGELFF. The CDR3 DNA is TGTGCCAGCAGTTTACGCCCCCCCCGACTAGCGGGAGGTGTCACCGGGGAGCTGTTTTTT.

The genes are TRBV29-1 and TRBJ2-7, with 8 bases lining up with TRBD1. The CDR3 has 12 residues. V lost 6 bases, J lost 3 bases, and 4 bases stayed unmatched. The germline gives CDR1 SQVTM, CDR2 ANQGSEA. The CDR3 region is CSVAGTGYEQYF. CDR3 in DNA: TGCAGCGTGGCAGGGACAGGCTACGAGCAGTACTTC.

This chain connects TRBV14 to TRBJ2-5, with a possible D match to TRBD2 (6 bases). Germline lookup yields CDR1 SGHDN and CDR2 FVKESK. V gave up 3 bases and J gave up 5 bases, with 16 bases separating them. The CDR3 sequence is 15 residues long. The CDR3 protein is CASSQWDFSEETQYF. The CDR3 coding sequence is TGTGCCAGCAGCCAGTGGGACTTCTCCGAGGAGACCCAGTACTTC.

This clonotype showed up just a few times. The chain couples TRBV3-1 to TRBJ2-5; D gene uncertain. Trimming took 1 base from V and 6 from J, leaving 6 bases between them. The CDR3 runs to 12 residues. CDR1 and CDR2 (germline): LGHDT, YNNKEL (reference sequence). CDR3 sequence reads: CASSQGSQTQYF. The CDR3 bases are TGTGCCAGCAGCCAAGGTTCACAGACCCAGTACTTC.

This clonotype was recorded at least ten times. The chain joins TRBV5-1 to TRBJ2-5; a weak D match, TRBD2 (5 bases). The V gene's germline CDR1 is SGHRS and CDR2 YFSETQ. The CDR3 is made up of 14 amino acids. Deletions cut 4 bases from V and 4 bases from J, with 14 bases between. CDR3 region: CASSLSGGGETQYF. The CDR3 coding sequence is TGCGCCAGCAGCCTAAGCGGCGGCGGAGAGACCCAGTACTTC.

The J gene is TRBJ1-5, the V gene TRBV12-3 or TRBV12-4; TRBD1 agrees at 9 bases. Trimming cost V 8 bases and J 6 bases; bases outside gene matches: 8. The length of the CDR3 is 14 residues. DNA of the CDR3: TGTGCCAGCTCCACAGGGGGCAATGGTCAGCCCCAGCATTTT. It specifies CASSTGGNGQPQHF.

The chain links TRBV5-1 to TRBJ2-5, with D possibly being TRBD2 (6 bases). This CDR3 contains 14 residues. Germline V gene sequence: CDR1 SGHRS, CDR2 YFSETQ. V was shortened by 4 bases and J by 0 bases, with 10 bases between the two germline ends. The CDR3 loop is CASSPRLDQETQYF. As DNA, the CDR3 is TGCGCCAGCAGCCCAAGACTAGACCAAGAGACCCAGTACTTC.

The chain combines TRBV7-9 with TRBJ2-1; D possibly matches TRBD1 or TRBD2 (5 bases each). V lost 5 bases, J lost 5 bases, and 19 bases lay in between. From germline, CDR1 is SEHNR and CDR2 FQNEAQ (reference sequence). The CDR3 runs 16 residues. The CDR3 region is CASSRIAWGKDNEQFF. Written as DNA, the CDR3 is TGTGCCAGCAGCCGCATCGCCTGGGGGAAGGACAATGAGCAGTTCTTC. Full variable domain (missing parts from reference TRBV7-9 and TRBJ2-1): DTGVSQNPRHKITKRGQNVTFRCDPISEHNRLYWYRQTLGQGPEFLTYFQNEAQLEKSRLLSDRFSAERPKGSFSTLEIQRTEQGDSAMYLCASSRIAWGKDNEQFFGPGTRLTVL.

This clonotype occurred a few times. V is TRBV19 and J is TRBJ1-4; perhaps TRBD1 as D (5 bases). Germline lookup yields CDR1 LNHDA and CDR2 SQIVND (reference sequence). CDR3 length: 14 residues. With 5 bases removed from V and 7 bases from J, the gap between germline ends came to 14 bases. The CDR3 spells CASSLQGVGEKLFF. The CDR3 coding sequence is TGTGCCAGTAGTCTGCAAGGGGTTGGTGAAAAACTGTTTTTT.

The chain is built from TRBV7-9 and TRBJ2-1, with D tentatively TRBD1 (6 bases). CDR3 length: 13 amino acids. Trimming stripped 4 bases from V and 8 bases from J, with 12 bases between. Germline V gene lookup returns CDR1 SEHNR and CDR2 FQNEAQ (reference sequence). CDR3 nucleotide sequence: TGTGCCAGCAGCTCACAGGGAACGGATGAGCAGTTCTTC. Encoded protein: CASSSQGTDEQFF.

The V call is TRBV10-3, the J call TRBJ2-7; 8 bases line up with TRBD2. Unmatched junction bases numbered 6, after V lost 11 bases and J lost 0 bases. The CDR3 has 13 residues. CDR1 ENHRY and CDR2 SYGVKD come from the germline V gene. CDR3 protein: CAVLSGISYEQYF. The CDR3 bases are TGTGCCGTTCTTAGCGGGATCTCCTACGAGCAGTACTTC.

This clonotype appeared many times. This rearrangement joins TRBV5-1 to TRBJ1-2; D possibly corresponds to TRBD1 (5 bases). Trimming pared 0 bases from V and 6 bases from J, leaving 12 bases between. The CDR3 spans 14 residues. Germline lookup yields CDR1 SGHRS and CDR2 YFSETQ. CDR3 DNA sequence: TGCGCCAGCAGCTTGGAGACAGCCCCGCATGGCTACACCTTC. Translation gives CASSLETAPHGYTF.